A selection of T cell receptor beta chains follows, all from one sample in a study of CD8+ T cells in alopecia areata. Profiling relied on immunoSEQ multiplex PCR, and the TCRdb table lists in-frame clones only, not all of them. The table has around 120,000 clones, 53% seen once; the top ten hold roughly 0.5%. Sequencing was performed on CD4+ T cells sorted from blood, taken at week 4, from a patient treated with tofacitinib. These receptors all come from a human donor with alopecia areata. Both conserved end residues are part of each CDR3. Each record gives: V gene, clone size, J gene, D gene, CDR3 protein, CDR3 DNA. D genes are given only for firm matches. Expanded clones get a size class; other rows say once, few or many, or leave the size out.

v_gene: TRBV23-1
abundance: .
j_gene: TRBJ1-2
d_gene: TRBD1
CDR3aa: CASSQDRGYGYTF
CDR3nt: TGCGCCAGCAGTCAAGACAGGGGCTATGGCTACACCTTC

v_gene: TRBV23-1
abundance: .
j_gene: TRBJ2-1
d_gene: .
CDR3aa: CASKSLQRGALYNEQFF
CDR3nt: TGCGCCAGCAAAAGTCTTCAGAGGGGAGCTTTGTACAATGAGCAGTTCTTC

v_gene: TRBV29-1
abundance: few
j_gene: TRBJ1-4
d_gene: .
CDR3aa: CSVLRGREKLFF
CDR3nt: TGCAGCGTGTTACGGGGCCGGGAAAAACTGTTTTTT

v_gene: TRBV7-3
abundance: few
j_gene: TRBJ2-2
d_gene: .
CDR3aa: CASSPNPQVNTGELFF
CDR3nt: TGTGCCAGCAGCCCAAACCCACAGGTCAACACCGGGGAGCTGTTTTTT

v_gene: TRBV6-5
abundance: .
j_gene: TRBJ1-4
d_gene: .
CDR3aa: CASSYLSSVDEKLFF
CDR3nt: TGTGCCAGCAGTTACTTAAGTTCGGTGGATGAAAAACTGTTTTTT

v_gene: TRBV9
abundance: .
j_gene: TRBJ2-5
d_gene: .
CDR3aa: CASSVAAAWGETQYF
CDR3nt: TGTGCCAGCAGCGTAGCGGCGGCCTGGGGGGAGACCCAGTACTTC

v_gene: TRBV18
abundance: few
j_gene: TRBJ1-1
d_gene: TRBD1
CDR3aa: CASSEVTGNEAFF
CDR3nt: TGTGCCAGCTCAGAAGTGACAGGGAATGAAGCTTTCTTT

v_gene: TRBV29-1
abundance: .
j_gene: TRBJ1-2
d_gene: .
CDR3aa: CSVESEGRYGYTF
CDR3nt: TGCAGCGTTGAATCCGAAGGGAGATATGGCTACACCTTC

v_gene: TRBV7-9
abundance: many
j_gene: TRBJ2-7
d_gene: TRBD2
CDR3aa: CASSRFGDYLYEQYF
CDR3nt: TGTGCCAGCAGCCGATTTGGGGACTACCTCTACGAGCAGTACTTC

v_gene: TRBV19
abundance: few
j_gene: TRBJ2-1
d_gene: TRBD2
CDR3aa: CASRVGAGAPQFF
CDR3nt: TGTGCCAGTAGGGTAGGAGCGGGGGCTCCGCAGTTCTTC

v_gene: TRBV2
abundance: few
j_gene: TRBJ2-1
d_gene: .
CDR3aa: CASSGDYNEQFF
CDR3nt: TGTGCCAGCAGTGGGGACTACAATGAGCAGTTCTTC

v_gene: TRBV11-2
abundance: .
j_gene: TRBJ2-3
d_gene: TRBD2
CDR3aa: CASSPRGGLSDTQYF
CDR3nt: TGTGCCAGCAGCCCTCGGGGGGGCCTGTCAGATACGCAGTATTTT

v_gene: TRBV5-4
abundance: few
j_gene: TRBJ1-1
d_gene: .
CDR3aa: CASSLDRSVNTEAFF
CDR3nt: TGTGCCAGCAGCTTAGATCGGTCTGTGAACACTGAAGCTTTCTTT

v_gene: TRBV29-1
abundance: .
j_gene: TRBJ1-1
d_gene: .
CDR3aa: CSAHTDEAFF
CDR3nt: TGCAGCGCCCATACTGATGAAGCTTTCTTT

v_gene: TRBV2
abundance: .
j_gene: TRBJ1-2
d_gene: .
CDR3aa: CASILDRSYGYTF
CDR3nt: .

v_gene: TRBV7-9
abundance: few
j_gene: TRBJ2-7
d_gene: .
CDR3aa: CASSSDYEQYF
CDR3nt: TGTGCCAGCAGCTCGGATTACGAGCAGTACTTC

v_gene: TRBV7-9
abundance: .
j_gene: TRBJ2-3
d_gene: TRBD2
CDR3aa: CASSPGLAGDTQYF
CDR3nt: TGTGCCAGCAGCCCCGGACTAGCGGGAGATACGCAGTATTTT

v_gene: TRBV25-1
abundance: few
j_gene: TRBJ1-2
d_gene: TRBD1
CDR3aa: CASRSRGRPYGYTF
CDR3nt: TGTGCCAGCAGGAGCAGGGGGCGTCCTTATGGCTACACCTTC

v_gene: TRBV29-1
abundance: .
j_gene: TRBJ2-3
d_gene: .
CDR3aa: CSVVPRAPPDTQYF
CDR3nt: TGCAGCGTTGTACCCAGGGCTCCCCCAGATACGCAGTATTTT

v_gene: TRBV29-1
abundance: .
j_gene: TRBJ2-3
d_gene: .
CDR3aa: CSVEGRGGTDTQYF
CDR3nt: TGCAGCGTTGAGGGAAGGGGTGGCACAGATACGCAGTATTTT

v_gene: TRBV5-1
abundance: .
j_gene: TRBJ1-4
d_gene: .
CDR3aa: CASSSLGNNEKLFF
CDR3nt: TGCGCCAGCAGCTCACTCGGGAATAATGAAAAACTGTTTTTT

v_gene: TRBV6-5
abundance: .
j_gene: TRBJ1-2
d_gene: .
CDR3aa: CASSYGQWVGYTF
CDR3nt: TGTGCCAGCAGTTACGGACAGTGGGTCGGCTACACCTTC

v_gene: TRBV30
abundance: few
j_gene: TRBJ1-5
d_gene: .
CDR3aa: CAWSVVSGQPQHF
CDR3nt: TGTGCCTGGAGTGTGGTATCGGGACAGCCCCAGCATTTT

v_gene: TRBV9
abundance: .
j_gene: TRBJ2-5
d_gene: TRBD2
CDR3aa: CASSPTSGQETQYF
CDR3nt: TGTGCCAGCAGCCCCACTAGCGGCCAAGAGACCCAGTACTTC

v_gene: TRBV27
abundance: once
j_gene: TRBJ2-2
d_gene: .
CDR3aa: CASRDQGNTGELFF
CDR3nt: TGTGCCAGCAGGGACCAGGGTAACACCGGGGAGCTGTTTTTT